This T cell receptor beta chain was captured by sequencing in a study of CD8 T cells in Susac syndrome. TCR beta from blood CD8+ and CD4+ T cells was sequenced. In contrast to the negatively isolated CD8+ and CD4+ T cells, TEMRA cells were FACS-enriched. An input of about 0.45 to 1 ug of RNA was subjected to reverse transcription using random hexamers. Each CDR3 protein is one row after TCRdb ran MiXCR on the immunoSEQ multiplex PCR reads. The table shows about 130,000 distinct CDR3 sequences, with more than 75% occurring only once. V lost 5 bases and J lost 6, with 14 bases in between. This CDR3 contains 13 residues. CDR1 and CDR2 (germline): SGHDT, YYEEEE.

This TCR was sampled from a human donor with multiple sclerosis. The V gene is TRBV5-6, the J gene TRBJ1-2, with D possibly matching TRBD1 (5 bases). The sample comprised CD8+ T cells from PBMCs. CDR3 sequence: CASSLGRGDGYTF. CDR3 bases: TGTGCCAGCAGTCTCGGGAGAGGGGATGGCTACACCTTC. The full variable domain, in which reference TRBV5-6 and TRBJ1-2 provide the parts outside the CDR3, is DAGVTQSPTHLIKTRGQQVTLRCSPKSGHDTVSWYQQALGQGPQFIFQYYEEEERQRGNFPDRFSGHQFPNYSSELNVNALLLGDSALYLCASSLGRGDGYTFGSGTRLTVV.